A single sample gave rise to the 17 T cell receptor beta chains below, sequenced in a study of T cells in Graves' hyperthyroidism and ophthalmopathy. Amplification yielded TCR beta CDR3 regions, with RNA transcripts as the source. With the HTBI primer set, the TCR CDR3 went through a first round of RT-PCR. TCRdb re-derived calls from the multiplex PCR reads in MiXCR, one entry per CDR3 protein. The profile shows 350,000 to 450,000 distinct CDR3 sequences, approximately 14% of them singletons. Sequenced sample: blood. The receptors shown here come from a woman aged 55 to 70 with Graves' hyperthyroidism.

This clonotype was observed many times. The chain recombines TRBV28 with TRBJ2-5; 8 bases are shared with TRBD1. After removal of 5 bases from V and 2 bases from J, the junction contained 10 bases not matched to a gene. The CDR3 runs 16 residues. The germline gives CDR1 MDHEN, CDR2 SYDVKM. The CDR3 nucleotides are TGTGCCAGCAGTCCCCCGATCAGGGGGCCACAAGAGACCCAGTACTTC. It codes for CASSPPIRGPQETQYF.

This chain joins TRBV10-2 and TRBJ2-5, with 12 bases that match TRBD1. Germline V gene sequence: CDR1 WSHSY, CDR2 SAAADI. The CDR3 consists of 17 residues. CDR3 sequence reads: CAPPRTPGTGGGETQYF. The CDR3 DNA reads TGCGCTCCTCCAAGAACCCCCGGGACAGGGGGCGGAGAGACCCAGTACTTC.

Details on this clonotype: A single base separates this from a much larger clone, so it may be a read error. The CDR3 region is CASSGGTGHYEQYF. For the CDR3, the DNA is TGTGCCAGCAGTGGGGGGACAGGGCACTACGAGCAGTACTTC. The chain is built from TRBV2 and TRBJ2-7; 9 positions agree with TRBD1. This CDR3 comprises 14 residues. V gave up 4 bases and J gave up 3 bases; unmatched junction bases: 4. CDR1 is SNHLY, CDR2 FYNNEI, per germline.

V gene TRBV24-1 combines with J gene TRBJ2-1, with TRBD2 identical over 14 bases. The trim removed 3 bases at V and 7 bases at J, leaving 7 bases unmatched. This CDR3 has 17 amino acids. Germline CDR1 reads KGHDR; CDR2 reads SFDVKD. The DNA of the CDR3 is TGTGCCACCAGTGATCCCGGCGGACTAGCGGGAGGTAATGAGCAGTTCTTC. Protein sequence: CATSDPGGLAGGNEQFF.

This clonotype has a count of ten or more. The CDR3 spells CASRQLSGTPGYTQYF. Written as DNA, the CDR3 is TGTGCCAGCAGACAACTTTCCGGGACTCCGGGGTATACGCAGTATTTT. The chain is built from TRBV27 and TRBJ2-3, with D perhaps matching TRBD2 (6 bases). With 6 bases removed from V and 7 bases from J, the gap between germline ends came to 23 bases. This CDR3 has 16 residues. Germline loops: CDR1 MNHEY, CDR2 SMNVEV (reference sequence).

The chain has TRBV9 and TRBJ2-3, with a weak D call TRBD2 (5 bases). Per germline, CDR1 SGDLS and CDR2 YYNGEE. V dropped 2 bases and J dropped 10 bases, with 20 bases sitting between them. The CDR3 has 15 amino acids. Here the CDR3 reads CASSVSAEAEKAQYF. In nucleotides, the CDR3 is TGTGCCAGCAGCGTTAGCGCTGAGGCGGAGAAGGCGCAGTATTTT.

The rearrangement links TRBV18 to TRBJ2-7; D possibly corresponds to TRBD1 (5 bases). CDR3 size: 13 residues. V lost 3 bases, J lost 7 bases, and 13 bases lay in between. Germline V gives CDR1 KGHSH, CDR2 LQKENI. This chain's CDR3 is CASSPGQGWEQYF. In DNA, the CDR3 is TGTGCCAGCTCACCGGGGCAGGGTTGGGAGCAGTACTTC.

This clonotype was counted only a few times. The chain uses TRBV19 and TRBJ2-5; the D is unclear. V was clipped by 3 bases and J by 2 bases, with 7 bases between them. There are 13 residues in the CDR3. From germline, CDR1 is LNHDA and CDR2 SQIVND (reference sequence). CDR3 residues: CASSIRLQETQYF. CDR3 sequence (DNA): TGTGCCAGTAGTATCAGGCTTCAAGAGACCCAGTACTTC.

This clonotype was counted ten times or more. The CDR3 DNA sequence: TGTGCCAGCAGTTTCCTTGGGCAGGGTCGCCCCTACGAGCAGTACTTC. It codes for CASSFLGQGRPYEQYF. This chain uses TRBV28 with TRBJ2-7, with a tentative D call TRBD1 (5 bases). V was clipped by 3 bases and J by 2 bases, with 17 bases between them. Germline CDR1 MDHEN, CDR2 SYDVKM. This CDR3 spans 16 amino acids.

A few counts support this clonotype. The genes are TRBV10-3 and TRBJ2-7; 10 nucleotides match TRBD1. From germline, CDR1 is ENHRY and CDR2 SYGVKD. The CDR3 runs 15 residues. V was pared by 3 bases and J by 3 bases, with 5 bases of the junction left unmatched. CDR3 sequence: CAISEGTGDLYEQYF. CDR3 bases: TGTGCCATCAGTGAAGGGACAGGGGACCTCTACGAGCAGTACTTC.

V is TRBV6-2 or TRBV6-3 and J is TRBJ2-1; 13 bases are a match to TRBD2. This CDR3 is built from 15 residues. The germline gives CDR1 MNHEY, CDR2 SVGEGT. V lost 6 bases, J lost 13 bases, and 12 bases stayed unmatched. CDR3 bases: TGTGCCAGCAGCGTGGGACTAGCGGGATCTCGGGGACAGTTCTTC. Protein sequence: CASSVGLAGSRGQFF.

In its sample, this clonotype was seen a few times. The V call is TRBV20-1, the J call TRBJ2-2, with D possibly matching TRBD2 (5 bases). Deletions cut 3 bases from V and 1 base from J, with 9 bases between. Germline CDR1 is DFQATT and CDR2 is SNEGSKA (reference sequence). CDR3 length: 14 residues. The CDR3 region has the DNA TGCAGTGCTAGTAATCGGGGGAACACCGGGGAGCTGTTTTTT. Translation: CSASNRGNTGELFF.

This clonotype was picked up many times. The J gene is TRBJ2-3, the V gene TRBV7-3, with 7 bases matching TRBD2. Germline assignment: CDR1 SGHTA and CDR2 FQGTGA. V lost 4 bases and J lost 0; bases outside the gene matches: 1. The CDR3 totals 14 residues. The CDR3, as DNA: TGTGCCAGCAGCTCTAGCGGAAGCACAGATACGCAGTATTTT. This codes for CASSSSGSTDTQYF.

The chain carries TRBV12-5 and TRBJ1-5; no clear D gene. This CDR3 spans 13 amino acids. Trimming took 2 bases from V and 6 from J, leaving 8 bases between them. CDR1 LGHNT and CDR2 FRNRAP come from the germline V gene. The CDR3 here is CASGLSLGQPQHF. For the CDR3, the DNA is TGTGCTAGTGGTTTGTCTCTGGGTCAGCCCCAGCATTTT.

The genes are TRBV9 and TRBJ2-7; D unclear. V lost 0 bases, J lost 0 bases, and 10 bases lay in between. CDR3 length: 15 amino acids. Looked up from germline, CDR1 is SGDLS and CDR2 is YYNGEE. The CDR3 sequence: CASSVDPVFSYEQYF. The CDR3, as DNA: TGTGCCAGCAGCGTAGACCCAGTCTTCTCCTACGAGCAGTACTTC.

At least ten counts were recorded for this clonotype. Here the CDR3 reads CAWSILSGHTGELFF. CDR3 bases: TGTGCCTGGAGTATCCTCTCGGGACACACCGGGGAGCTGTTTTTT. The chain links TRBV30 to TRBJ2-2; D possibly matches TRBD1 or TRBD2 (5 bases each). The V and J ends lost 2 bases and 3 bases respectively, with 13 bases between them. Germline V CDR1 and CDR2: GTSNPN, SVGIG (reference sequence). This CDR3 is 15 amino acids long.

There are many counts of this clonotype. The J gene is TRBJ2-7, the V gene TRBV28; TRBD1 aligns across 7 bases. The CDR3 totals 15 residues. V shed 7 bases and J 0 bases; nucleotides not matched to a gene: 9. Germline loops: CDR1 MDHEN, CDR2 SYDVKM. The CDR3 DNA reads TGTGCCAGCATTACCTCCGGGACAGACTCCTACGAGCAGTACTTC. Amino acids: CASITSGTDSYEQYF.